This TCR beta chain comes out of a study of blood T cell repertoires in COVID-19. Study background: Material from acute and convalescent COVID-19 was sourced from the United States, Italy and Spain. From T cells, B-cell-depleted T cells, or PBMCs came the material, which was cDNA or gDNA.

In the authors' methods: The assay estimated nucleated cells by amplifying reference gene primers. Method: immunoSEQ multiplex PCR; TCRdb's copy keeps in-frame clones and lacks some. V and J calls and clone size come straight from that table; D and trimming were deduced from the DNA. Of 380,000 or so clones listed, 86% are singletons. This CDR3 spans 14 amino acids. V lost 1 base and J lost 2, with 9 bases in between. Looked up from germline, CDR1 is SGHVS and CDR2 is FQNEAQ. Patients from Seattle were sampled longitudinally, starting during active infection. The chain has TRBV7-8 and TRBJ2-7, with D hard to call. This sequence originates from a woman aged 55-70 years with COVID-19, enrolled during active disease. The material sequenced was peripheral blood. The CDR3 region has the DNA TGTGCCAGCAGCTTAGGAGCGCAGACCTACGAGCAGTACTTC. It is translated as CASSLGAQTYEQYF.